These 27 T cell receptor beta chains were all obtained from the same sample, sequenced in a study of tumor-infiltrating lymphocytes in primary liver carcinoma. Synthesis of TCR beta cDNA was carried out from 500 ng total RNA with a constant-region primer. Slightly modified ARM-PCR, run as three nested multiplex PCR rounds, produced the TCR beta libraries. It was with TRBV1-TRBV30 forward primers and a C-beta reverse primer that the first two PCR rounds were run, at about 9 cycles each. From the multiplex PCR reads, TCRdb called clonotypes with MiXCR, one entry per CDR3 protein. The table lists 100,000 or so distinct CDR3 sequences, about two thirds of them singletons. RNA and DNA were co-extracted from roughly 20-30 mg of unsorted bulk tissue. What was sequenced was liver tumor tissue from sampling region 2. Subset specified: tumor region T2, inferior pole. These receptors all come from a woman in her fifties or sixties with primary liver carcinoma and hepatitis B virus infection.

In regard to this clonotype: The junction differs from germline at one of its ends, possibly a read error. In DNA form, the CDR3 reads TGTGCCTGCAGTCCTCGGCCGGGTTACACTGATACGCAGTATTTT. Its translation is CACSPRPGYTDTQYF. The V and J genes are TRBV6-4 and TRBJ2-3; D is uncertain. CDR3 length: 15 residues. CDR1 is MRHNA and CDR2 is SNTAGT in the germline V gene.

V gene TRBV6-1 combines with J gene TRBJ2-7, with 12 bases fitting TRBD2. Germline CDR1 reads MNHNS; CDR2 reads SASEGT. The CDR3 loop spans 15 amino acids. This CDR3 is CASSEETSGSWEQHV. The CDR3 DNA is TGTGCCAGCAGTGAAGAGACTAGCGGGAGTTGGGAGCAACACGTC.

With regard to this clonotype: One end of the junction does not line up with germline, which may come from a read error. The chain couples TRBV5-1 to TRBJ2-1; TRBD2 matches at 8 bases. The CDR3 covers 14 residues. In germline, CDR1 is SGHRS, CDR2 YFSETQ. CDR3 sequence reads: CASSFSGGRNGQFF. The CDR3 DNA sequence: TGCGCCAGCAGCTTCAGCGGGGGTAGGAATGGGCAGTTCTTC. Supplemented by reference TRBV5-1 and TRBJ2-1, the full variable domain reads KAGVTQTPRYLIKTRGQQVTLSCSPISGHRSVSWYQQTPGQGLQFLFEYFSETQRNKGNFPGRFSGRQFSNSRSEMNVSTLELGDSALYLCASSFSGGRNGQFFGPGTRLTVL.

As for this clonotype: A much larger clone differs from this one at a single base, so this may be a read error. The CDR3 is CASSEDSYIEAFF. The DNA of the CDR3 is TGTGCCAGCAGCGAAGACAGTTACATTGAAGCTTTCTTT. The chain has TRBV12-3 or TRBV12-4 and TRBJ1-1; TRBD1 might be the D (5 bases). Trimming took off 6 bases at V and 7 bases at J, with 15 bases between the two ends. This CDR3 has 13 residues.

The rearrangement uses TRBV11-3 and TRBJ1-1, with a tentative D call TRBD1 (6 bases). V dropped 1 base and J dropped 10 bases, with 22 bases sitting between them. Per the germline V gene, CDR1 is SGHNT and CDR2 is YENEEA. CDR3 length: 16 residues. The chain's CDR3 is CASSLVGEYRDTGAFF. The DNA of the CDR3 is TGTGCCAGCAGCTTAGTCGGGGAATACCGGGACACCGGAGCTTTCTTT.

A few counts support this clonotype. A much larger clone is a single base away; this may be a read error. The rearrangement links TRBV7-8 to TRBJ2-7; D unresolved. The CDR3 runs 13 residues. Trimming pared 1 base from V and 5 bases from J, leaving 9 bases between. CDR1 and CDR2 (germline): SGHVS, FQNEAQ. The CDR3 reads CASSLDLRDEQYF. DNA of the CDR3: TGTGCCAGCAGCTTAGACCTGAGAGACGAGCAGTACTTC.

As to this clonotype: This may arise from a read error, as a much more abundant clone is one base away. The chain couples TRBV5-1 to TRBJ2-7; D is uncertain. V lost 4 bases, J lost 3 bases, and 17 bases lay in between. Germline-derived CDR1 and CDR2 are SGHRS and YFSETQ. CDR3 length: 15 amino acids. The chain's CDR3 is CASSPRSRAYYEQYF. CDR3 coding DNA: TGCGCCAGCAGCCCCCGGTCAAGGGCGTACTACGAGCAGTACTTC.

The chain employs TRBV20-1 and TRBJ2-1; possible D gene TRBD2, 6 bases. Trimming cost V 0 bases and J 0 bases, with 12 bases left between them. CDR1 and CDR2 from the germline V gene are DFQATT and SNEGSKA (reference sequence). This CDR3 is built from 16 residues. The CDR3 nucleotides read TGCAGTGCTAGAGATCTAGCGCATATCTCCTACAATGAGCAGTTCTTC. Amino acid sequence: CSARDLAHISYNEQFF.

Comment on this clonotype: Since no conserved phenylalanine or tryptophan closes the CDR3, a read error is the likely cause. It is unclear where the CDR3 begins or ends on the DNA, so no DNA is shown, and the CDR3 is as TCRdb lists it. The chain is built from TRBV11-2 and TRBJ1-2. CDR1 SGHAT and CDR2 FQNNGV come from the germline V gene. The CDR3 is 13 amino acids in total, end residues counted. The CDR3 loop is CASSLGAGSGYIL.

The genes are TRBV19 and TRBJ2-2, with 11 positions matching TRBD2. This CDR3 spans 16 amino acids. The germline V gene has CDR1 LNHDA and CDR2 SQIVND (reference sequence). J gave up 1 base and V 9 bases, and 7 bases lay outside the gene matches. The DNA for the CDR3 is TGTGCCAGCCACGGGGGGACTAGCGGGAACACCGGGGAGCTGTTTTTT. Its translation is CASHGGTSGNTGELFF.

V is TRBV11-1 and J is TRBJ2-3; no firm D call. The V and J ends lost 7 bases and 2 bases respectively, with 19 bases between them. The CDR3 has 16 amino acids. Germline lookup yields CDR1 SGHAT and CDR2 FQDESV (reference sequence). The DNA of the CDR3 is TGTGCCAGCACTTTGGAGAACTCGTGGACCACAGATACGCAGTATTTT. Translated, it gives CASTLENSWTTDTQYF.

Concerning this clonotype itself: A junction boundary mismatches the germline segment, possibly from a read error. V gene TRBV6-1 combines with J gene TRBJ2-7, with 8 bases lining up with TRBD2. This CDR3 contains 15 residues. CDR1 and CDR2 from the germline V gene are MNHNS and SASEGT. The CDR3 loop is CASSAETSGSYGQYF. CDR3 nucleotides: TGTGCCAGCAGTGCTGAGACCAGCGGGAGCTACGGGCAGTACTTC.

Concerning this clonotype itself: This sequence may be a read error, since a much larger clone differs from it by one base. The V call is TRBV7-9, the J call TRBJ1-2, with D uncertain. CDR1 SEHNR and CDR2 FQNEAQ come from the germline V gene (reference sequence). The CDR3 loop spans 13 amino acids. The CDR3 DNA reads TGTACCAGCAGCTTCAGCGGCGGCTATGGCTACACCTTC. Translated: CTSSFSGGYGYTF.

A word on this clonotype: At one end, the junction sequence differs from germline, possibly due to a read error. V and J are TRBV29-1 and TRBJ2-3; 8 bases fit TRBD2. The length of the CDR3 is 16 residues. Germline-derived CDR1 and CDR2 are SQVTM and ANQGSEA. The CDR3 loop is CSDEDMGAGGADTQYF. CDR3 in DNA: TGCAGCGATGAAGATATGGGTGCGGGAGGCGCAGATACGCAGTATTTT.

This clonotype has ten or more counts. CDR3 sequence reads: CASSPTTSGNTGELFF. The CDR3 bases are TGTGCCAGCAGCCCTACTACTAGCGGAAACACCGGGGAGCTGTTTTTT. This rearrangement joins TRBV6-6 to TRBJ2-2, with 8 bases lining up with TRBD2. Germline CDR1 MNHNY, CDR2 SVGAGI (reference sequence). V lost 6 bases to trimming and J lost 2 bases; unmatched junction nucleotides: 8. The CDR3 covers 16 residues.

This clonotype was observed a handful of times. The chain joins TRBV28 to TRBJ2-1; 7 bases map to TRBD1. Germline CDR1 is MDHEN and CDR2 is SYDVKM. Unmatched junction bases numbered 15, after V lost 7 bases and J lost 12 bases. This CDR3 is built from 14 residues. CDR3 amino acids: CASNPVGQGVWQFF. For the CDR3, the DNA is TGTGCCAGCAACCCGGTTGGGCAGGGGGTTTGGCAGTTCTTC. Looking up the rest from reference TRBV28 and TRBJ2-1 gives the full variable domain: DVKVTQSSRYLVKRTGEKVFLECVQDMDHENMFWYRQDPGLGLRLIYFSYDVKMKEKGDIPEGYSVSREKKERFSLILESASTNQTSMYLCASNPVGQGVWQFFGPGTRLTVL.

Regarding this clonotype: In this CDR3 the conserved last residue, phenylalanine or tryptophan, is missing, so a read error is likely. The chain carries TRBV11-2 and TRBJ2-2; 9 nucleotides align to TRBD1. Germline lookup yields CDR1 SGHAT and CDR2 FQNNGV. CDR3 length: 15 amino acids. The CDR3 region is CDRSSSTGGAGELFL. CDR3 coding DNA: TGTGACAGGAGCTCCTCGACAGGGGGGGCCGGGGAGCTGTTTCTT.

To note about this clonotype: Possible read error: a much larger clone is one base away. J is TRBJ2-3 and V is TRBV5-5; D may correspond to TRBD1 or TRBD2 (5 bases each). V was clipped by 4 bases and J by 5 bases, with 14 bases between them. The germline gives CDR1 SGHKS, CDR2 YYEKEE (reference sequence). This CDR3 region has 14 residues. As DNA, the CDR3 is TGTGCCAGCAGCCTCAGGGACGGCAGAGATACGCAGTATTTT. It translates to CASSLRDGRDTQYF.

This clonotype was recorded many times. The DNA for the CDR3 is TGCAGCGTTCCAGGACAGACGACCTATGGCTACACCTTC. Translated: CSVPGQTTYGYTF. The chain is built from TRBV29-1 and TRBJ1-2, with D tentatively TRBD1 (6 bases). From germline, CDR1 is SQVTM and CDR2 ANQGSEA. V lost 5 bases, J lost 4 bases, and 14 bases lay in between. The CDR3 contains 13 residues.

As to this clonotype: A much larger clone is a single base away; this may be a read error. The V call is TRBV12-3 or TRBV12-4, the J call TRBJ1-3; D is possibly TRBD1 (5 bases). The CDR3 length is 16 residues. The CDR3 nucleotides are TGTGTCAGCACCTGGGACCTTCGGGAAGGGGAGGACACCATATATTTT. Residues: CVSTWDLREGEDTIYF.

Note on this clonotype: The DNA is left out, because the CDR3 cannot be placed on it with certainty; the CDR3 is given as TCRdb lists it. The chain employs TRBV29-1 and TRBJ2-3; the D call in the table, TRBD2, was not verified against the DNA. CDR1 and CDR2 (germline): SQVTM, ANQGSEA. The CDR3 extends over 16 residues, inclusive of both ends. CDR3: CSVGSGSTVRTDTRYF.

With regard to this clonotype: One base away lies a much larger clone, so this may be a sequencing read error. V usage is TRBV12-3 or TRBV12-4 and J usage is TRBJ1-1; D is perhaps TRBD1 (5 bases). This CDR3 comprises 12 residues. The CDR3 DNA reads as TGTGCCAGCAGTTCAGGGTACACTGGAGCTTTCTTT. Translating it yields CASSSGYTGAFF.

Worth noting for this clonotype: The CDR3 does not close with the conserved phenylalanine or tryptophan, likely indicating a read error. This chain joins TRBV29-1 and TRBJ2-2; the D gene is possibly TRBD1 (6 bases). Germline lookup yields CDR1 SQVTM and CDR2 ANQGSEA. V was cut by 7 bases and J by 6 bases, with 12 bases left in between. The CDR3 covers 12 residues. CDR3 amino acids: CSAGTTPGELFS. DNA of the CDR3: TGCAGCGCCGGGACAACCCCCGGGGAGCTGTTTTCT.

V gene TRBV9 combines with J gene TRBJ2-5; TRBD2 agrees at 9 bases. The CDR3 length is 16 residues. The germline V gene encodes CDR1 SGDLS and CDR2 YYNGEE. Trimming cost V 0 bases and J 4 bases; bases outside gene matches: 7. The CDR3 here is CASSVAAGGPGETQYF. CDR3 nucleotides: TGTGCCAGCAGCGTAGCCGCGGGAGGGCCGGGAGAGACCCAGTACTTC.

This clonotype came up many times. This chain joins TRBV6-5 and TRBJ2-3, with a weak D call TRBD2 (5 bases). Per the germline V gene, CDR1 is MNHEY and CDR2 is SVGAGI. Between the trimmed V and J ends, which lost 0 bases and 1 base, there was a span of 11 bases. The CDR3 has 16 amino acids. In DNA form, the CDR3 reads TGTGCCAGCAGTTACTCGGGTCTAGCAGGCACAGATACGCAGTATTTT. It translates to CASSYSGLAGTDTQYF.

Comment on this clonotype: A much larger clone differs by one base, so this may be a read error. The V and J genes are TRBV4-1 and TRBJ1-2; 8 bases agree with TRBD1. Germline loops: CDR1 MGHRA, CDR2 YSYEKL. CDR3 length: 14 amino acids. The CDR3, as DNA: TGCGCCAGCAGCCAAGGGGACAGGTCCTATGACTACACCTTC. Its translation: CASSQGDRSYDYTF.

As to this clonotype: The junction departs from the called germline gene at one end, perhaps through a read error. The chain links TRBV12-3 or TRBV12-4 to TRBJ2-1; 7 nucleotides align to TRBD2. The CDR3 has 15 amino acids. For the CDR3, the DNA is TGTGCCAGCACCCGAGCCTGGGGGGACTACAATGAGCTGTTCTTC. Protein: CASTRAWGDYNELFF.